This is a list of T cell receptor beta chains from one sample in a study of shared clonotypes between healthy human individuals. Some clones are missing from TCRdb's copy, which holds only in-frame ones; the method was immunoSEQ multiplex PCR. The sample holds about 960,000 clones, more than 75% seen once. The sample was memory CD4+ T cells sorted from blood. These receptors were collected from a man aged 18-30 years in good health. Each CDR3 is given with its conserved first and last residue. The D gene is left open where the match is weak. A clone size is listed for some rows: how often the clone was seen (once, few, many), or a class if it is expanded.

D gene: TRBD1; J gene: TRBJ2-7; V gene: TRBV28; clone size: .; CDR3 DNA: TGTGCCAGCAGGGGGACGGGACAGCTATACGAGCAGTACTTC; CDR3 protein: CASRGTGQLYEQYF
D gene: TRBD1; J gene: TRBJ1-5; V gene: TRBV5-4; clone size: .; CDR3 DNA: TGTGCCAGCAGCCAGGGGGGCTCAATCAATCAGCCCCAGCATTTT; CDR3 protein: CASSQGGSINQPQHF
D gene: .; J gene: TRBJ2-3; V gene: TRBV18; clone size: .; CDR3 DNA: TGTGCCAGCTCACCGCCGGAAGGAGCGACTTTGACAACGAAATTT; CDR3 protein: CASSPPEGATLTTKF
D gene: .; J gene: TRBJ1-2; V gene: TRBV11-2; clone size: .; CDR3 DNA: TGTGCCAGCAGCTTAGACGCGGGTGGTTACTATGGCTACACCTTC; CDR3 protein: CASSLDAGGYYGYTF
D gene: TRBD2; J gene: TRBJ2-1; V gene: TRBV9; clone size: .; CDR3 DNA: TGTGCCAGCAACCGGGGGGGCAGCTCCTACAATGAGCAGTTCTTC; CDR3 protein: CASNRGGSSYNEQFF
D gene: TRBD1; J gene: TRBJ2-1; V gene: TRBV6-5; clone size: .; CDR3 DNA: TGTGCCAGCAGTCCCGACAGGGGCAGCTACAATGAGCAGTTCTTC; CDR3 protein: CASSPDRGSYNEQFF
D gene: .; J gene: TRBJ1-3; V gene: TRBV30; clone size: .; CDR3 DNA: TGTGCCTGGAGTAATCTAATCGCTGGAAACACCATATATTTT; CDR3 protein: CAWSNLIAGNTIYF
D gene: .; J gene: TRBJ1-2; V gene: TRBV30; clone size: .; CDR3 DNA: TGTGCCTGGAGGACGGATGATTATGGCTACACCTTC; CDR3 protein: CAWRTDDYGYTF
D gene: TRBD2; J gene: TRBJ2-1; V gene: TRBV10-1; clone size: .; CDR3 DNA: TGCGCCAGCAGAGCGGGAGAACTAAATGAGCAGTTCTTC; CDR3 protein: CASRAGELNEQFF
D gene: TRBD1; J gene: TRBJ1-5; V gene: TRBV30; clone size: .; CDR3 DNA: TGTGCCTGGAGTTTTCCTAGCGACAGGGGACGGAGGCACAATCAGCCCCAGCATTTT; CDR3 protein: CAWSFPSDRGRRHNQPQHF
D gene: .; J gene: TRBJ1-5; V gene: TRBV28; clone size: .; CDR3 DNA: TGTGCCAGCAGTTCTACAGGGAGGAGATATCAGCCCCAGCATTTT; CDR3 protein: CASSSTGRRYQPQHF
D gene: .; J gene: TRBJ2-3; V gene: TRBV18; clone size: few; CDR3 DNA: TGTGCCAGCTCACCAGGGAAAGGTACAGATACGCAGTATTTT; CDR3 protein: CASSPGKGTDTQYF
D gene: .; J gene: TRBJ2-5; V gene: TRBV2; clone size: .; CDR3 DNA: TGTGCAGCGGGCACTAGACGAGAGACCCAGTACTTC; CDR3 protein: CAAGTRRETQYF
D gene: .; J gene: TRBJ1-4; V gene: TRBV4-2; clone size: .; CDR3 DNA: TGTGCCAGCAGCCAAGGGTTCGGACACGGAGTTATCGGGAGACCGAATGAAAAACTGTTTTTT; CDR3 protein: CASSQGFGHGVIGRPNEKLFF
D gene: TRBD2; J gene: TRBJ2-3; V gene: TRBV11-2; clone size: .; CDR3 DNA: TGTGCCAGCAGCGGGACTAGCATGGATACGCAGTATTTT; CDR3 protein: CASSGTSMDTQYF
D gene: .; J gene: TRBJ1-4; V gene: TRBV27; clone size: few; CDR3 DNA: TGTGCCAGCAGGAGTGGGGGCTGGGAAAAACTGTTTTTT; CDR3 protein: CASRSGGWEKLFF
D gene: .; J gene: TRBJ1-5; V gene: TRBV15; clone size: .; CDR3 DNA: TGTGCCACCAGCAGATCGCAGGGATCTCAGCCCCAGCATTTT; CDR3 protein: CATSRSQGSQPQHF
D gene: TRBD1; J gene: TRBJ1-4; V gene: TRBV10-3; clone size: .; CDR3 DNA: TGTGCCACGTCGGCCGAGACAGGGGAAAAACTGTTTTTT; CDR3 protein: CATSAETGEKLFF
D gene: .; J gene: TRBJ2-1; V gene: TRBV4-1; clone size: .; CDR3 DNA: TGCGCCAGCAGCCAAGAAGACTACAGGAATGAGCAGTTCTTC; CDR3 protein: CASSQEDYRNEQFF
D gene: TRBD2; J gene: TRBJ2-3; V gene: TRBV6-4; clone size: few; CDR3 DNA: TGTGCCAGCAGTGACTCGTCGGGGGGTGCAGATACGCAGTATTTT; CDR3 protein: CASSDSSGGADTQYF
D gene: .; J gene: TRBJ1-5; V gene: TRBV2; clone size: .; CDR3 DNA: TGTGCCAGCAGAACGGACCGACAGACAGGCCTCGGGGCTCAGCCCCAGCATTTT; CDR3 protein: CASRTDRQTGLGAQPQHF
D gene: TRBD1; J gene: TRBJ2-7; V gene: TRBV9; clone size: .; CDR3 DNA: TGTGCCAGCAGCGTCGGACAGGATATCCTCTACGAGCAGTACTTC; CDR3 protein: CASSVGQDILYEQYF
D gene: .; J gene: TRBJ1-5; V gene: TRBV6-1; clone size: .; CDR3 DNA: TGTGCCAGCAGGGGACTGGCTGAGAGGCCCCAGCATTTT; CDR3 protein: CASRGLAERPQHF
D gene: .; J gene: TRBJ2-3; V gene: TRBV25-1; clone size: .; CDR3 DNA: TGTGCCAGCAGTGGAAGCACAGATACGCAGTATTTT; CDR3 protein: CASSGSTDTQYF
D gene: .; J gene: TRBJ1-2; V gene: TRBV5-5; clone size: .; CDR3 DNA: TGTGCCAGCAGCTTGGATATTCAGGCGACCTATGGCTACACCTTC; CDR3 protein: CASSLDIQATYGYTF
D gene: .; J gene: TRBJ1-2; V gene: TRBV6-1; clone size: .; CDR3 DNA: TGTGCCAGCAGTGAAGGTTGGGGATCCTCTGGCTACACCTTC; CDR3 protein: CASSEGWGSSGYTF
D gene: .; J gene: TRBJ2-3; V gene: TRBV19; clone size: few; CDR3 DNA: TGTGCCAGTAGTATATCCGGGCCCATACCATCGCAGTATTTT; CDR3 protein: CASSISGPIPSQYF
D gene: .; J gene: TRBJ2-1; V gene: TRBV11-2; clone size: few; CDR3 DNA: TGTGCCAGCAGCCGGGACGCCCCCTACAATGAGCAGTTCTTC; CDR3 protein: CASSRDAPYNEQFF
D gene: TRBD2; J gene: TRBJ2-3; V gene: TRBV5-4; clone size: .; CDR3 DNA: TGTGCCAGCAGCGCGGCAATGGGAGCGGGGAGCACAGATACGCAGTATTTT; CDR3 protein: CASSAAMGAGSTDTQYF
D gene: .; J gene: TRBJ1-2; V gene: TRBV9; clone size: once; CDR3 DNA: TGTGCCAGCAGCCCCCAGGGGACCTTCTATGGCTACACCTTC; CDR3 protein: CASSPQGTFYGYTF
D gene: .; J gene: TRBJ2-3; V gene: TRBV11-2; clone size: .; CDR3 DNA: TGTGCCAGCAGCTTGAATCGGGTCACAGATACGCAGTATTTT; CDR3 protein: CASSLNRVTDTQYF
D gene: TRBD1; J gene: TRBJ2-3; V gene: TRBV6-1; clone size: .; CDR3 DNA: TGTGCCAGCAGGGGCGGGACAGGATCTATGGATACGCAGTATTTT; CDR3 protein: CASRGGTGSMDTQYF
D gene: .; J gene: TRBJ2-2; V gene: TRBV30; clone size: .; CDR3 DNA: TGTGCCTGGACAGGGCCCGGGGAGCTGTTTTTT; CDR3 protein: CAWTGPGELFF
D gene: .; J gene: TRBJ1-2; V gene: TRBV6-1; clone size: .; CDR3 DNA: TGTGCCAGCAGTGATACACCCAACTATGGCTACACCTTC; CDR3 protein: CASSDTPNYGYTF
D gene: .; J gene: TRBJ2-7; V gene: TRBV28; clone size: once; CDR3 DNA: TGTGCCAGCACCGACAGTACTATCTCCTACGAGCAGTACTTC; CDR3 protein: CASTDSTISYEQYF
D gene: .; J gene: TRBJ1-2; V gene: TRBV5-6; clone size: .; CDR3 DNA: TGTGCCAGCAGCTTGGGCGGAGTCAATGGCTACACCTTC; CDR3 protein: CASSLGGVNGYTF
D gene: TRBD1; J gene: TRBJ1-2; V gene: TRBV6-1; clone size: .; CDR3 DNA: TGTGCCAGCAGGGACAGGGAGTGGGACGGCTACACCTTC; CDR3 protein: CASRDREWDGYTF
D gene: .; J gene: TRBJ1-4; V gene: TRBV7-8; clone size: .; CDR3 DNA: TGTGCCAGCAGCTTGACAGCCGTTAATGAAAAACTGTTTTTT; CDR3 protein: CASSLTAVNEKLFF
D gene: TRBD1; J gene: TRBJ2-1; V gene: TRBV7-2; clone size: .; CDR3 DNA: TGTGCCAGCAGCCTTCGGCCGGGACAGGGGGCCCTATATGAGCAGTTCTTC; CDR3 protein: CASSLRPGQGALYEQFF
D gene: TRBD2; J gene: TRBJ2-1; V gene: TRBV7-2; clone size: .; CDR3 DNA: TGTGCCAGCAGCTATCTAGCGGGAGTCTACAATGAGCAGTTCTTC; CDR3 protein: CASSYLAGVYNEQFF
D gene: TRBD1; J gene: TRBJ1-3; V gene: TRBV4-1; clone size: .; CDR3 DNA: TGCGCCAGCAGCCAATATCCAACAGGGGCAGGAAACACCATATATTTT; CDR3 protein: CASSQYPTGAGNTIYF
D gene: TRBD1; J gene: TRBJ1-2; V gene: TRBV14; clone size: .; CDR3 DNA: TGTGCCAGCAGCCGGGACAGCTACTATGGCTACACCTTC; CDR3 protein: CASSRDSYYGYTF
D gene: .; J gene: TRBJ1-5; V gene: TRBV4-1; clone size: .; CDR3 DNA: TGCGCCAGCAGCCAACGTCTAGGACAGCCCCAGCATTTT; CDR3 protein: CASSQRLGQPQHF
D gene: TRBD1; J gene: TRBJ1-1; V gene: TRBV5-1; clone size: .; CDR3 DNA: TGCGCCAGCAGCTTGGAGGGACAGGCGATAACTTTCTTT; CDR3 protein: CASSLEGQAITFF
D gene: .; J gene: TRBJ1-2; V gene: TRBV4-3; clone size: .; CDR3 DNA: TGCGCCAGCAGCATGACGGGACTAAACTATGGCTACACCTTC; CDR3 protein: CASSMTGLNYGYTF
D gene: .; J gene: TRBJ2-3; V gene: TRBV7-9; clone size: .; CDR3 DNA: TGTGCCAGCAGCTTAGATCATAGCACCGATACGCAGTATTTT; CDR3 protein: CASSLDHSTDTQYF
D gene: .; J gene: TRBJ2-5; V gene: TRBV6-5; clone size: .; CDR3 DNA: TGTGCCAGCCGCGGGGACAGAGAGACCCAGTACTTC; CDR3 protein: CASRGDRETQYF
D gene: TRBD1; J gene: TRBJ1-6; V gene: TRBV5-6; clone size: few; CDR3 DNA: TGTGCCAGCAGCCAGGCAGGGGGCAATTCACCCCTCCACTTT; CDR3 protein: CASSQAGGNSPLHF
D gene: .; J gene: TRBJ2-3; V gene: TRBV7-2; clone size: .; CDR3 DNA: TGTGCCAGCAGTTCCGTTAATACGCAGTATTTT; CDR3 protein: CASSSVNTQYF
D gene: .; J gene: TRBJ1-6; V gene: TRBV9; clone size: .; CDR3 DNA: TGTGCCAGCAGCGTAGGGGAGGGGAGGAGCTCCTATAATTCACCCCTCCACTTT; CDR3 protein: CASSVGEGRSSYNSPLHF
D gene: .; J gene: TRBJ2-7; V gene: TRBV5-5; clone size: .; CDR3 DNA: TGTGCCAGCAGCTTGGAACCAGGCTCCTACGAGCAGTACTTC; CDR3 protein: CASSLEPGSYEQYF
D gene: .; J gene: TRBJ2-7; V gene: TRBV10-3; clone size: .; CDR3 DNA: TGTGCCATCAGTGAGTCGGCCCGCCCCTACGAGCAGTACTTC; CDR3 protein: CAISESARPYEQYF
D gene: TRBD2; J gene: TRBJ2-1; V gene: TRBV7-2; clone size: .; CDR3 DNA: TGTGCCAGCAGCTTACAAGTGACTAGCGCTGGAAATGAGCAGTTCTTC; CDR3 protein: CASSLQVTSAGNEQFF
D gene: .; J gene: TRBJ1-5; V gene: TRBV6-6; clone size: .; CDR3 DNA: TGTGCCAGCAGTTACTCTAGGACAGTAAGCAATCAGCCCCAGCATTTT; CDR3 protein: CASSYSRTVSNQPQHF
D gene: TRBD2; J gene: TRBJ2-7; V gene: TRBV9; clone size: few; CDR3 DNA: TGTGCCAGCAGCGTAGCGGCTAGCGGGAGCAACGAGCAGTACTTC; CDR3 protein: CASSVAASGSNEQYF